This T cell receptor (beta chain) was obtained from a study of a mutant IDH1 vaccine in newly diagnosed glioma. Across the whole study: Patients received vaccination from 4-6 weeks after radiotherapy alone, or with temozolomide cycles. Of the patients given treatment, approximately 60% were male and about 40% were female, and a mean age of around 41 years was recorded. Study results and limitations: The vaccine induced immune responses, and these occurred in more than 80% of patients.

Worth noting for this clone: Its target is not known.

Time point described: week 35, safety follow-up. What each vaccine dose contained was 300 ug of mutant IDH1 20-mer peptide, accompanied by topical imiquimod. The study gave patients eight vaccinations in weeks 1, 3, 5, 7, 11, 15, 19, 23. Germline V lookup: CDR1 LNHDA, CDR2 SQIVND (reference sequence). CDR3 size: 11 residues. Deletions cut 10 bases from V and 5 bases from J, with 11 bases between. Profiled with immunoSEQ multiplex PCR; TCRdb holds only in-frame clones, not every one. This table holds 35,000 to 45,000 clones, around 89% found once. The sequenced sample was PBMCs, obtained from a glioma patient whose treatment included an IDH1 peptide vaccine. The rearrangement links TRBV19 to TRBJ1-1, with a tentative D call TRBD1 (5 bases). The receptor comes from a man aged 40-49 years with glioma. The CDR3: CATNPGTEAFF. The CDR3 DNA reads TGTGCCACCAACCCAGGGACTGAAGCTTTCTTT.